A selection of T cell receptor beta chains follows, all from one sample in a study of shared clonotypes between healthy human individuals. The repertoire was sequenced with immunoSEQ multiplex PCR; TCRdb's copy has only in-frame clones and lacks some. The data hold about half a million clones, with roughly 85% observed a single time. The sequenced sample was PBMCs. Receptors were obtained from a woman aged 40 to 50 in good health. Some clones in this sample may be carry-over from other donors' samples. CDR3s include the opening cysteine and the closing phenylalanine or tryptophan. A D gene is named only where the DNA matches it firmly. Some rows have no size entry. The others give once, few or many, or a class for an expanded clone.

J gene	clone size	V gene	D gene	CDR3 DNA	CDR3 protein
TRBJ1-1	.	TRBV6-5	.	TGTGCCAGCAGTTCAGCCACTGAAGCTTTCTTT	CASSSATEAFF
TRBJ1-2	.	TRBV11-2	.	TGTGCCAGCAGCCCACTTTCCTACCTTAACTATGGCTACACCTTC	CASSPLSYLNYGYTF
TRBJ1-5	few	TRBV7-2	.	TGTGCCAGCAGCTTAGTTTGGGGTGAGGGACAGCCCCAGCATTTT	CASSLVWGEGQPQHF
TRBJ2-7	.	TRBV6-1	.	TGTGCCAGCAGTGAAGCGGGAGTTCCCTCCTACGAGCAGTACTTC	CASSEAGVPSYEQYF
TRBJ2-7	.	TRBV6-6	TRBD2	TGTGCCAGCAGGGCGGGGGAAGGACAAACCCCCTACGAGCAGTACTTC	CASRAGEGQTPYEQYF
TRBJ2-1	once	TRBV7-7	TRBD2	TGTGCTAGCAGTTCACAAGCGGGAGGCCTATATGAGCAGTTCTTC	CASSSQAGGLYEQFF
TRBJ1-2	few	TRBV27	TRBD1	TGTGCCAGCAGTCCGCAACCGGGACAGCTCGGCTATGGCTACACCTTC	CASSPQPGQLGYGYTF
TRBJ2-3	.	TRBV18	.	TGTGCCAGCTCACCACTCCCCATCAGGGAAACCACAGATACGCAGTATTTT	CASSPLPIRETTDTQYF
TRBJ1-1	.	TRBV28	.	TGTGCCAGCAGTCTCAGACCTACGACTGAAGCTTTCTTT	CASSLRPTTEAFF
TRBJ1-5	.	TRBV5-1	.	TGCGCCAGCAGCTTTAGTCCCGGGAATCAGCCCCAGCATTTT	CASSFSPGNQPQHF
TRBJ2-3	.	TRBV28	.	TGTGCCAGCAGAGGGGAAAGCACAGATACGCAGTATTTT	CASRGESTDTQYF
TRBJ2-7	.	TRBV5-4	TRBD1	TGTGCCAGCAGCTTGGGGGGTATAGGGAAACAGACAGGGGCGTACTTC	CASSLGGIGKQTGAYF
TRBJ2-7	many	TRBV6-1	.	TGTGCCAGCAGTGTCGCCGGGGGCTCCTACGAGCAGTACTTC	CASSVAGGSYEQYF
TRBJ1-2	.	TRBV11-2	.	TGTGCCAGCAGCTCCCACGTCCGTCTGAGGCCCTATGGCTACACCTTC	CASSSHVRLRPYGYTF
TRBJ2-1	few	TRBV7-3	.	TGTGCCAGCAGCTTAAGGGGGGGCTATGAGCAGTTCTTC	CASSLRGGYEQFF
TRBJ2-3	once	TRBV6-6	.	TGTGCCAGCAGCCCCACAACGGGGAGGGGGACAGATACGCAGTATTTT	CASSPTTGRGTDTQYF
TRBJ1-4	few	TRBV9	TRBD1	TGTGCCAGCAGCCGAGGGGGCAGAACTGAAAAACTGTTTTTT	CASSRGGRTEKLFF
TRBJ2-7	.	TRBV7-2	TRBD1	TGTGCCAGCAGCTTAGTTGGGACAGTCTACGAGCAGTACTTC	CASSLVGTVYEQYF
TRBJ2-2	.	TRBV19	.	TGTGCCAGTAGCCAGACAATGCCCGGGGAGCTGTTTTTT	CASSQTMPGELFF
TRBJ2-2	many	TRBV30	.	TGTGCCTGGAGTGTTTGGGGTACCGGGGAGCTGTTTTTT	CAWSVWGTGELFF
TRBJ1-3	.	TRBV7-9	TRBD1	TGTGCCAGCAGACCGACAGGGGCAACTGGAAACACCATATATTTT	CASRPTGATGNTIYF
TRBJ2-1	few	TRBV7-6	TRBD2	TGTGCCAGCAGCCTCCTAGCGGGGAGCACGGATGAGCAGTTCTTC	CASSLLAGSTDEQFF
TRBJ1-5	.	TRBV28	.	TGTGCCAGCAGCCTCGACAGATATCAGCCCCAGCATTTT	CASSLDRYQPQHF
TRBJ2-6	once	TRBV4-3	.	TGCGCCAGCAGCCAAGGGGGCAGGGGTTCCTTTCTGGGGGCCAACGTCCTGACTTTC	CASSQGGRGSFLGANVLTF
TRBJ2-7	.	TRBV4-2	.	TGTGCCAGCAGCCAAGGGCCCGCGGCGAACTCCTACGAGCAGTACTTC	CASSQGPAANSYEQYF
TRBJ1-2	.	TRBV11-2	TRBD1	TGTGCCAGCAGCTTAGAGGACAGGGGAAGTGGCTACACCTTC	CASSLEDRGSGYTF
TRBJ2-2	.	TRBV7-2	.	TGTGCCAGCAGCTTACGGGGGAACACCGGGGAGCTGTTTTTT	CASSLRGNTGELFF
TRBJ1-2	.	TRBV6-5	.	TGTGCCACACTGGAAGGAGGGGGTGGAGGCTACACCTTC	CATLEGGGGGYTF
TRBJ1-3	once	TRBV5-6	.	TGTGCCAGCAGCTTGCTTGGCCCCGGAGGAAACACCATATATTTT	CASSLLGPGGNTIYF
TRBJ2-7	few	TRBV28	TRBD2	TGTGCCAGCAGTTCCCTTCTAGGGACTAGCGGGAGGTCTACCTACGAGCAGTACTTC	CASSSLLGTSGRSTYEQYF
TRBJ2-5	.	TRBV4-3	.	TGCGCCAGCAGCCAAGATGGGGCGGACAGGGCAGCGGGGAAAGAGACCCAGTACTTC	CASSQDGADRAAGKETQYF
TRBJ2-7	.	TRBV28	.	TGTGCCAGCATGAACAGGGAGCCTTACGAGCAGTACTTC	CASMNREPYEQYF
TRBJ1-1	.	TRBV10-1	.	TGCGCCAGCAGTGAGAGCGGGGGGCACACTGAAGCTTTCTTT	CASSESGGHTEAFF
TRBJ2-1	few	TRBV27	TRBD2	TGTGCCAGCAGTTTATCTCCGCGGGAGGGTCGTGAGCAGTTCTTC	CASSLSPREGREQFF
TRBJ2-2	few	TRBV6-4	TRBD2	TGTGCCAGCAGCCCAGCGGGAGCGGACACCGGGGAGCTGTTTTTT	CASSPAGADTGELFF
TRBJ1-5	.	TRBV6-5	TRBD1	TGTGCCAGCAGGGGACAGGCTGAGCAGCCCCAGCATTTT	CASRGQAEQPQHF
TRBJ2-2	few	TRBV28	.	TGTGCCAGCAGACTCCCCCGGGTAGGCGGGGAGCTGTTTTTT	CASRLPRVGGELFF
TRBJ2-1	.	TRBV15	TRBD2	TGTGCCACCAGCAGAGCCGGGACTAGCCGTCCGCAGTTCTTC	CATSRAGTSRPQFF
TRBJ2-1	.	TRBV19	.	TGTGCCAGTAGTCCCAGCTCCTACAATGAGCAGTTCTTC	CASSPSSYNEQFF
TRBJ1-2	.	TRBV10-3	.	TGTGCCATCAGTGAGGGAGAGGGCTATGGCTACACCTTC	CAISEGEGYGYTF
TRBJ2-7	.	TRBV28	.	TGTGCCAGCACGAATTACCGCTCCTACGAGCAGTACTTC	CASTNYRSYEQYF
TRBJ2-3	.	TRBV13	.	TGTGCCAGCAGCTTACCCACAGATACGCAGTATTTT	CASSLPTDTQYF
TRBJ2-7	.	TRBV29-1	TRBD2	TGCAGCGTTGAAATCACCGGGGGGACCCACGAGCAGTACTTC	CSVEITGGTHEQYF
TRBJ2-7	.	TRBV6-6	.	TGTGCCAGCAGAGAAGGGGTTCGACCCTACGAGCAGTACTTC	CASREGVRPYEQYF
TRBJ2-1	.	TRBV7-2	TRBD2	TGTGCCAGCAGCTTAGCGGGAGGGACCGAGCAGTTCTTC	CASSLAGGTEQFF
TRBJ1-3	.	TRBV2	.	TGTGCCAGCAGTCCCGACAGGACGTGGGAAAACACCATATATTTT	CASSPDRTWENTIYF
TRBJ1-1	.	TRBV6-1	.	TGTGCCAGCACGAGGACAGCCGGCTATGAAGCTTTCTTT	CASTRTAGYEAFF
TRBJ1-3	.	TRBV6-1	.	TGTGCCACCTCCCGGGACACTATCTCTGGAAACACCATATATTTT	CATSRDTISGNTIYF
TRBJ1-2	few	TRBV28	.	TGTGCCAGCACCGTTAGGGGGGAGTGGAATGGCTACACCTTC	CASTVRGEWNGYTF
TRBJ1-2	many	TRBV16	.	TGTGCCAGCAGCCATTCCTCGGGAAGTGGCTACACCTTC	CASSHSSGSGYTF
TRBJ1-1	few	TRBV27	.	TGTGCCAGCAGTTTACGGGGCCAGGGCTCTGAAGCTTTCTTT	CASSLRGQGSEAFF
TRBJ1-2	.	TRBV6-5	.	TGTGCCAGCAGCGCGTCGGCCATCTATGGCTACACCTTC	CASSASAIYGYTF
TRBJ2-3	.	TRBV6-6	TRBD1	TGTGCCAGCAGTTACTCGCGGGACAGGAGCACAGATACGCAGTATTTT	CASSYSRDRSTDTQYF